One sample yielded the 2 T cell receptor beta chains listed below, sequenced in a study of blood T cells in healthy people across ages. With a J-beta primer mix and a sample-barcoded 5' primer, a second PCR ran about 6 to 11 cycles. Each CDR3 protein is one row after TCRdb ran MiXCR on the 5' RACE reads. The sample has 1.5 million to 2 million distinct CDR3 sequences, roughly 49% seen once. The sample taken for sequencing was blood. The receptors here all came from a middle-aged woman in good health.

The chain uses TRBV28 and TRBJ2-5; no clear D gene. This CDR3 contains 13 residues. Trimming took 5 bases from V and 11 from J, leaving 18 bases between them. Germline CDR1 reads MDHEN; CDR2 reads SYDVKM. The CDR3, as DNA: TGTGCCAGCAGTCGCTACCCGACGCATGAGCAGTACTTC. As protein: CASSRYPTHEQYF.

The genes are TRBV20-1 and TRBJ2-1; TRBD1 matches 9 bases. CDR1 DFQATT and CDR2 SNEGSKA come from the germline V gene (reference sequence). The CDR3 runs 17 residues. Trimming took 3 bases from V and 6 from J; bases not matched to a gene: 15. CDR3 nucleotides: TGCAGTGCTAGTCCTGCCGGGACAGGGTTACGAGGCAATGAGCAGTTCTTC. It codes for CSASPAGTGLRGNEQFF.